This T cell receptor (beta chain) was profiled in a study of beta chain features in type 1 diabetes. Central memory, naive, regulatory and stem cell-like memory CD4+ cells were sorted by CD45RO/CCR7/CD25/CD127/CD95/CD27. cDNA synthesis used the whole RNA isolate, giving expressed TCRB sequences. Measured with immunoSEQ multiplex PCR; TCRdb has only the in-frame clones, and not every one. Of more than 250,000 clones in the sample, around 25% were seen once. The germline CDR1 and CDR2 sequences are LGHNA and YNFKEQ. V was shortened by 0 bases and J by 0 bases, with 2 bases between the two germline ends. This CDR3 region has 13 residues. Findings and caveats of the study: PCR might pick shorter templates more often, in the same way for patients and controls. There was a moderate but significant shortening of TCRB CDR3s in all four CD4+ subsets of Type 1 diabetes patients. Relative to healthy donors, patients appeared to have naive, central memory and Treg TCRB repertoires that were more similar.

Points on this clone: Its antigen is still unknown.

J is TRBJ1-1 and V is TRBV4-2; D gene unclear. The specimen sequenced was naive CD4+ T cells from blood. The clonotype originates from a woman aged 30 to 39 with type 1 diabetes. CDR3 sequence (DNA): TGTGCCAGCAGCCAAGACATGAACACTGAAGCTTTCTTT. It translates to CASSQDMNTEAFF.